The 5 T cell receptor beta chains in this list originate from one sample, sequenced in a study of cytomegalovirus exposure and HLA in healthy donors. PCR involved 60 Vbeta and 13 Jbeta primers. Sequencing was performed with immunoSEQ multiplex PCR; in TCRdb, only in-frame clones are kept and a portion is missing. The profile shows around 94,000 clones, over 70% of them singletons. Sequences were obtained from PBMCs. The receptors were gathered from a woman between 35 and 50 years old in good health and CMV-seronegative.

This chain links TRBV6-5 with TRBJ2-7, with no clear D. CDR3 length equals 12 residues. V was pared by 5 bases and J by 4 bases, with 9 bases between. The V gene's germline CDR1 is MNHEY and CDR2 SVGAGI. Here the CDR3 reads CASSDDSYEQYF. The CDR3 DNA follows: TGTGCCAGCAGTGACGACTCTTACGAGCAGTACTTC.

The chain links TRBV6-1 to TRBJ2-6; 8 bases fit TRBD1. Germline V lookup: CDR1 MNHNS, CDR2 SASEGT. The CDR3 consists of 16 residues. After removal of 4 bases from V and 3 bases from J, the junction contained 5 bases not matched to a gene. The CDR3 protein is CASSAQGAHGANVLTF. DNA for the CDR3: TGTGCCAGCAGTGCTCAGGGGGCGCATGGGGCCAACGTCCTGACTTTC.

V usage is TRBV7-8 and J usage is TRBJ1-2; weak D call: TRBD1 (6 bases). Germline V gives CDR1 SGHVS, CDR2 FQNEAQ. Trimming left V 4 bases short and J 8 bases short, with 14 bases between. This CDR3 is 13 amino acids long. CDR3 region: CASSSIHRDGYTF. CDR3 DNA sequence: TGTGCCAGCAGCTCCATCCACAGGGACGGCTACACCTTC.

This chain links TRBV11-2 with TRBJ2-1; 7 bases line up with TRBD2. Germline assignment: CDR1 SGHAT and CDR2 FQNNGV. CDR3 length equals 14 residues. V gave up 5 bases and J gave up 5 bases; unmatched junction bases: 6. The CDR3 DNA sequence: TGTGCCAGCAGCAGCGGGACTGGAGACAATGAGCAGTTCTTC. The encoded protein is CASSSGTGDNEQFF.

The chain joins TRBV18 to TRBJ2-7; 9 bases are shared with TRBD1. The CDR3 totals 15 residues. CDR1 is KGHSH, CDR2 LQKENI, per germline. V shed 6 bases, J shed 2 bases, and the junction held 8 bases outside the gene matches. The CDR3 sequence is CASSLGGQGTYEQYF. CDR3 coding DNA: TGTGCCAGCTCCCTAGGGGGACAGGGAACCTACGAGCAGTACTTC. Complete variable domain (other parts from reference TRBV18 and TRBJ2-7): NAGVMQNPRHLVRRRGQEARLRCSPMKGHSHVYWYRQLPEEGLKFMVYLQKENIIDESGMPKERFSAEFPKEGPSILRIQQVVRGDSAAYFCASSLGGQGTYEQYFGPGTRLTVT.